This T cell receptor beta chain derives from a study of blood T cell repertoires in COVID-19. Study summary: Specimens from acute and convalescent COVID-19 originated in the United States, Italy and Spain.

Profiling relied on immunoSEQ multiplex PCR, and the TCRdb table lists in-frame clones only, not all of them. This sample yields more than 80,000 clones, of which 86% are seen a single time; 8% belongs to the top ten. Germline assignment: CDR1 LNHNV and CDR2 YYDKDF (reference sequence). The J segment lost 6 bases and the V segment lost 3 bases, leaving 5 bases of the junction unmatched. This CDR3 is 14 amino acids long. Sequencing input: peripheral blood. This receptor was identified in a man in his forties or fifties with active COVID-19. V and J are TRBV15 and TRBJ2-7; 10 bases fit TRBD1. The DNA of the CDR3 is TGTGCCACCAGCAGCCGGGACAGGGGTATCGAGCAGTACTTC. Translated: CATSSRDRGIEQYF.